The 3 T cell receptor beta chains reported below all come from one sample, sequenced in a study of regulatory T cells in long-lasting Graves disease. Combining iRepertoire HTBI primers with Arm-PCR of CDR3 regions, the authors built TCR beta libraries. TCRdb re-analysed the multiplex PCR reads in MiXCR, keeping a single row per CDR3 protein. Counted here are 650,000 to 850,000 distinct CDR3 sequences, approximately 31% occurring once; the ten biggest clones make up roughly 41%. Regarding time point: persistent/refractory GD, antithyroid drugs over 5 years with positive TRAb. TCR sequences were obtained from RNA taken from PBMCs. Sequencing used peripheral blood mononuclear cells (PBMCs), obtained when the disease was refractory, from a patient treated with antithyroid drugs. These receptors originate from a female donor with Graves disease.

This chain links TRBV5-1 with TRBJ1-6; possible D gene TRBD1, 5 bases. Germline CDR1 is SGHRS and CDR2 is YFSETQ. V lost 1 base, J lost 6 bases, and 11 bases lay in between. The CDR3 consists of 15 residues. The CDR3 loop reads CASSLLGTGNSPLHF. The CDR3 DNA reads as TGCGCCAGCAGCTTGTTAGGGACGGGTAATTCACCCCTCCACTTT.

This clonotype was seen once. This chain links TRBV6-5 with TRBJ2-5; TRBD1 is a possible D gene (5 bases). V lost 2 bases and J lost 4, with 14 bases in between. CDR1 MNHEY and CDR2 SVGAGI come from the germline V gene. The CDR3 consists of 15 residues. CDR3 DNA: TGTGCCAGCAGTTACGAGGCGGTGGGGCGAGAGACCCAGTACTTC. Translating gives CASSYEAVGRETQYF.

J is TRBJ2-4 and V is TRBV20-1, with 9 bases matching TRBD2. Germline CDR1 and CDR2: DFQATT and SNEGSKA (reference sequence). The V segment lost 6 bases and the J segment 6 bases; nucleotides outside the gene matches: 9. This CDR3 contains 14 residues. In DNA form, the CDR3 reads TGCAGTGCCCGACCTAGCGGGAACGGAAACATTCAGTACTTC. Protein: CSARPSGNGNIQYF.